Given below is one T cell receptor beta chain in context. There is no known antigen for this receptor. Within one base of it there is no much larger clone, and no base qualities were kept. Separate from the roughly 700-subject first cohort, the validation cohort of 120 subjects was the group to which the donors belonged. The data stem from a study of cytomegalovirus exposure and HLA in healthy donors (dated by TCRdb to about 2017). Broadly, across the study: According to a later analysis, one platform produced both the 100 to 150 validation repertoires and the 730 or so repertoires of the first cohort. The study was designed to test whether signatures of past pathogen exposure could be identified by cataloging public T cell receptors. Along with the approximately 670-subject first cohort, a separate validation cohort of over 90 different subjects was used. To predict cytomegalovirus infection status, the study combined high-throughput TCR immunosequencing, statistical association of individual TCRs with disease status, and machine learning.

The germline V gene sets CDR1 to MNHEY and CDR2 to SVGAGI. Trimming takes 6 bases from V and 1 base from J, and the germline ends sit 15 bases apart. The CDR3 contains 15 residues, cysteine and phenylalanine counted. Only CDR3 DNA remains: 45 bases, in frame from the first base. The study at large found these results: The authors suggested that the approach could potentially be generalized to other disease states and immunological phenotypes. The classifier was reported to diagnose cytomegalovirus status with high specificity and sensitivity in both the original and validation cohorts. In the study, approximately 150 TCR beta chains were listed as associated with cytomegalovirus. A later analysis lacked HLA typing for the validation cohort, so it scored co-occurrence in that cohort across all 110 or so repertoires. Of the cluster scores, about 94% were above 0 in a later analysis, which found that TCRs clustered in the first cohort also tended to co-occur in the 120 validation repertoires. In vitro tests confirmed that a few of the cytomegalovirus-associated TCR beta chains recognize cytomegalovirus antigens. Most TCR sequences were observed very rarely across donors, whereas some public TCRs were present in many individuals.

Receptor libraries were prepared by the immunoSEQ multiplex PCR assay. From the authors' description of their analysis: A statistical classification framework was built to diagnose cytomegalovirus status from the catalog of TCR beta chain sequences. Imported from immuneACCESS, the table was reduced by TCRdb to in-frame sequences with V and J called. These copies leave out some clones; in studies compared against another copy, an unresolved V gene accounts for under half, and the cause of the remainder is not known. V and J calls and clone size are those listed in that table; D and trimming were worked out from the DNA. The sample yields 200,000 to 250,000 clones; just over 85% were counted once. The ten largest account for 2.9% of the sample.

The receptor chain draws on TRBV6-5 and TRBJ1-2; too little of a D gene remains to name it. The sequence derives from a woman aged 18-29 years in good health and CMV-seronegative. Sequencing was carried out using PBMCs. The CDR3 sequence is CASRSNEGDNYGYTF. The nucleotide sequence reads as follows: TGTGCCAGCAGATCTAACGAAGGAGATAACTATGGCTACACCTTC.